This TCR beta chain is from a study of lymphopenia after photon versus proton radiotherapy. Concerning this clone: What it binds is not known.

CDR1 and CDR2 (germline): SGHRS, YFSETQ. V shed 0 bases, J shed 4 bases, and the junction held 3 bases outside the gene matches. The CDR3 covers 16 residues. Whole-study findings and limits: Relative stability marked proton patients; photon patients lost diversity and naive cells. Better survival with proton therapy was suggested as possible, not demonstrated.

Assay used: immunoSEQ multiplex PCR; TCRdb lists only in-frame clones, some missing. This sample carries about 40,000 clones, around 84% of them seen once, and the ten largest clones take around 10%. The sequenced sample was peripheral blood, obtained from a patient treated with proton-based radiotherapy. The receptor comes from a woman in her 70s with pancreatic cancer. Some clones in this sample may be carry-over from other donors' samples. The rearrangement links TRBV5-1 to TRBJ2-2, with 10 bases matching TRBD2. CDR3 sequence reads: CASSLALAGVTGELFF. The CDR3 DNA sequence: TGCGCCAGCAGCTTGGCGCTAGCGGGAGTCACCGGGGAGCTGTTTTTT.